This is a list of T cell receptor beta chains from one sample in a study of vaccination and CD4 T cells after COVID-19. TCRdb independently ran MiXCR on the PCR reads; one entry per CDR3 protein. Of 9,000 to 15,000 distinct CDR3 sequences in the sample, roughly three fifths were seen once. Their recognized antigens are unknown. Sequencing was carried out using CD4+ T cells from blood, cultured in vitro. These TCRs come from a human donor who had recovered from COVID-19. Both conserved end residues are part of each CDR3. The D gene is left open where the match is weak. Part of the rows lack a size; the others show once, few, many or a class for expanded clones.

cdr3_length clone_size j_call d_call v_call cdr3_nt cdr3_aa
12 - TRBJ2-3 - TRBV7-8 TGTGCCAGCAGCCGCCTCGGCAGGAGGCAGTATTTT CASSRLGRRQYF
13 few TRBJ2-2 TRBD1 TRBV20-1 TGCAGTGCCACCGGGACAGGGTCCGGGGAGCTGTTTTTT CSATGTGSGELFF
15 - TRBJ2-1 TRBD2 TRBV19 TGTGCCAGCACCGAAGGGACTAGCGGGAGAGGTGAGCAGTTCTTC CASTEGTSGRGEQFF
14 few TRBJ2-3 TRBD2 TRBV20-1 TGCAGTGCTAGCCTAGCGGGCCGCACAGATACGCAGTATTTT CSASLAGRTDTQYF
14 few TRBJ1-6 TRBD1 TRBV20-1 TGCAGTGCTAGGGACAGGAGAAATAATTCACCCCTCCACTTT CSARDRRNNSPLHF
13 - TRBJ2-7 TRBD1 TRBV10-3 TGTGCCATCAGAAGGGACAGCTCCTACGAGCAGTACTTC CAIRRDSSYEQYF
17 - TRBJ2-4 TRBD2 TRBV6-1 TGTGCCAGCAGCGCCGGGGGACTAGCGGACGGGGCAAACATTCAGTACTTC CASSAGGLADGANIQYF
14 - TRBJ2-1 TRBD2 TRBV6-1 TGTGCCAGCAGGGGACTAGCGGGAGGCGGGGGGCAGTTCTTC CASRGLAGGGGQFF
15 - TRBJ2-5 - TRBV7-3 TGTGCCAGCAGCCTCGGGGCCGGGGACCAAGAGACCCAGTACTTC CASSLGAGDQETQYF
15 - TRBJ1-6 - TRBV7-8 TGTGCCAGCAGCCATGCCTGGGGGGACAATTCACCCCTCCACTTT CASSHAWGDNSPLHF
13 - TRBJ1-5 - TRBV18 TGTGCCAGCTCACTCCTAGCGGGTCAGCCCCAGCATTTT CASSLLAGQPQHF
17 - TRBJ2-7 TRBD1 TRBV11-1 TGTGCCAGCAGCGAATTTTCCGGGACAGGCGTAACCTACGAGCAGTACTTC CASSEFSGTGVTYEQYF
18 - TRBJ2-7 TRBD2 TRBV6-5 TGTGCCAGCAGTTTCAGTTCGGGACTAGCGGGAGGGAACTACGAGCAGTACTTC CASSFSSGLAGGNYEQYF
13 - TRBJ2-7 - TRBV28 TGTGCCAGCAGTTTGGGCAGGGCCTACGAGCAGTACTTC CASSLGRAYEQYF
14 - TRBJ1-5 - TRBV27 TGTGCCAGCAGTTACATAGGCTCGTATCAGCCCCAGCATTTT CASSYIGSYQPQHF
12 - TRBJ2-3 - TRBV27 TGTGCCAGCAGTTCCTCGGCCGATACGCAGTATTTT CASSSSADTQYF
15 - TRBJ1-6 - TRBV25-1 TGTGCCAGCAGTGTGAGTGGGCAGAACGGGTCACCCCTCCACTTT CASSVSGQNGSPLHF
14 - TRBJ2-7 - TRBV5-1 TGCGCCAGCAGCTTGGGGCAAGAGGACTACGAGCAGTACTTC CASSLGQEDYEQYF
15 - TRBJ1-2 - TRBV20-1 TGCAGTGCTAGAACGGCGGGGGGGCTGATCTATGGCTACACCTTC CSARTAGGLIYGYTF
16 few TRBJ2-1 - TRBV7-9 TGTGCCAGCAGCCCACAAAGGCAGGGGTCCTACAATGAGCAGTTCTTC CASSPQRQGSYNEQFF
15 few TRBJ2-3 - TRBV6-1 TGTGCCAGCAGTGGGGAGGGGGCGAGCACAGATACGCAGTATTTT CASSGEGASTDTQYF
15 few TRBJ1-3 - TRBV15 TGTGCCACCAGCAGAGTATCCGGGGCTGGAAACACCATATATTTT CATSRVSGAGNTIYF
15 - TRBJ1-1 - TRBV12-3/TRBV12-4 TGTGCCAGCAGTTTGAGGTCCCAGTTGAACACTGAAGCTTTCTTT CASSLRSQLNTEAFF
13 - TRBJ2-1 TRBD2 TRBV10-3 TGTGCCATCAGTGGTAGCGGGCACAATGAGCAGTTCTTC CAISGSGHNEQFF
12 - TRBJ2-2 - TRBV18 TGTGCCAGCTCACCGGGGCGTGGGGAGCTGTTTTTT CASSPGRGELFF
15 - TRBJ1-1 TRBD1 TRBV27 TGTGCCACCACCCGGGACAGCTCCGGTGGCACTGAAGCTTTCTTT CATTRDSSGGTEAFF
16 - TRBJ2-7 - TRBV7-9 TGTGCCAGCAGCTATGGACCCAGGGGTGATCTCTACGAGCAGTACTTC CASSYGPRGDLYEQYF
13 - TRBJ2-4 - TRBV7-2 TGTGCCAGCAGCGAGCCGGGAAAAAACATTCAGTACTTC CASSEPGKNIQYF
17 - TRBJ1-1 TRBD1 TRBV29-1 TGCAGCGTTGACGGAGAGGTCGGACAGGGCATGAACACTGAAGCTTTCTTT CSVDGEVGQGMNTEAFF
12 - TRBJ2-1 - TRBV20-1 TGCAGTGCTAGACTAGTTCCCCCTGAGCAGTTCTTC CSARLVPPEQFF
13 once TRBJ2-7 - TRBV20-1 TGCAGTGCTGAAACCGGGAGTCCCTACGAGCAGTACTTC CSAETGSPYEQYF
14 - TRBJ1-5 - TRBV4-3 TGCGCCAGCAGCCAAGAACCCAGGGATCAGCCCCAGCATTTT CASSQEPRDQPQHF
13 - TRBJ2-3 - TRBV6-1 TGTGCCACACAGGGAAGGAACACAGATACGCAGTATTTT CATQGRNTDTQYF
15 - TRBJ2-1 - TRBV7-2 TGTGCCAGCAGCCTTAACTACCTGCCGGTTAATGAGCAGTTCTTC CASSLNYLPVNEQFF
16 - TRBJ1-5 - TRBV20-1 TGCAGTGCTAGTGAGGACAGCCATTATAGCAATCAGCCCCAGCATTTT CSASEDSHYSNQPQHF
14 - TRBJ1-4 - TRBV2 TGTGCCAGCAGTGCCGTTCTCGGGACAACTGGACTGTTTTTT CASSAVLGTTGLFF
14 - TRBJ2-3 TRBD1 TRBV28 TGTGCCAGCAGGGACAGGGGAAGAGCAGATACGCAGTATTTT CASRDRGRADTQYF
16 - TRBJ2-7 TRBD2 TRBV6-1 TGTGCCAGCAGACCACCGGGACTAGCGGGTACCTACGAGCAGTACTTC CASRPPGLAGTYEQYF
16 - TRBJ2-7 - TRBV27 TGTGCCAGCAGACGAGGACTAACCCCAAGCTCCTACGAGCAGTACTTC CASRRGLTPSSYEQYF
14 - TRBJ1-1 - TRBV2 TGTGCCAGCAGTGAAAGCGAGTGGAACACTGAAGCTTTCTTT CASSESEWNTEAFF
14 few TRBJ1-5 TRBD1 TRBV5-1 TGCGCCAGCAGCGAGGGGACAGGCAATCAGCCCCAGCATTTT CASSEGTGNQPQHF
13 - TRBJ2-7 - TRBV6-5 TGTGCCAGCAGTTCACCTATGACCTACGAGCAGTACTTC CASSSPMTYEQYF
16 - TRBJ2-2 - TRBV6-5 TGTGCCAGCAGTTACGGTTTGACAGTAGGCACCGGGGAGCTGTTTTTT CASSYGLTVGTGELFF
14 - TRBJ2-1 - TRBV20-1 TGCAGTGCTGACCGGGACCTGGGATTCAATGAGCAGTTCTTC CSADRDLGFNEQFF
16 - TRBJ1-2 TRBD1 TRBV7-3 TGTGCCAGCAGCCCCACGGGGGGGACAGAAAGCTATGGCTACACCTTC CASSPTGGTESYGYTF
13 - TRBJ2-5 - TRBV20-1 TGCAGTGCTAGAGGGGGGGTTTTGGAGACCCAGTACTTC CSARGGVLETQYF
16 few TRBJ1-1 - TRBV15 TGTGCCACCAGCAGAGATCCTGTCAGGGCGAGGGCTGAAGCTTTCTTT CATSRDPVRARAEAFF
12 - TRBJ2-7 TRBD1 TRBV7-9 TGTGCCAGCAGCCGGACAGGGAACGAGCAGTACTTC CASSRTGNEQYF
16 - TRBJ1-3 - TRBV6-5 TGTGCCAGCAGTTACGGCTGGGATCTGGGTGGAAACACCATATATTTT CASSYGWDLGGNTIYF
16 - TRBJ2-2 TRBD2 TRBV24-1 TGTGCCACCAGTGATCCCCGACTAGCGGGCGGCGGGGAGCTGTTTTTT CATSDPRLAGGGELFF
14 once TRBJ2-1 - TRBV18 TGTGCCAGCTCCGAGAACGGGAACTACAATGAGCAGTTCTTC CASSENGNYNEQFF
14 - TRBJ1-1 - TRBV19 TGTGCCAGTAGTATGAAGGGTTACGGAACTGAAGCTTTCTTT CASSMKGYGTEAFF
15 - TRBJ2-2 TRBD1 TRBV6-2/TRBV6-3 TGTGCCAGCAGTCCTAGACAGGGTGACACCGGGGAGCTGTTTTTT CASSPRQGDTGELFF
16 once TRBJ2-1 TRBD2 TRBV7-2 TGTGCCAGCAGCTTAGAACGCCCGGGACTAGAGGATGAGCAGTTCTTC CASSLERPGLEDEQFF
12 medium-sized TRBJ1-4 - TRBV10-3 TGTGCCATCAGTGAAGAGGGTACGAAACTGTTTTTT CAISEEGTKLFF